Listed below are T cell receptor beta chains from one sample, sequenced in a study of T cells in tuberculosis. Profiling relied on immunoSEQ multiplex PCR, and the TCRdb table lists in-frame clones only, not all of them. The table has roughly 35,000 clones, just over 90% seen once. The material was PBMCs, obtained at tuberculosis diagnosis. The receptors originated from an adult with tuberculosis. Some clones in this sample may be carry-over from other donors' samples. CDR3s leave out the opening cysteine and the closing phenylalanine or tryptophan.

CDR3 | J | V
ASERGTNYGYT | TRBJ1-2 | TRBV2
ASSQTGTATGELF | TRBJ2-2 | TRBV5-1
ASSVDYRTDRF | TRBJ2-1 | TRBV9
ASSLDRGYYEQY | TRBJ2-7 | TRBV10-2
ASSSRDRIGETQY | TRBJ2-5 | TRBV19
ASGDSYGYT | TRBJ1-2 | TRBV6-5
ATRDILGDSPLH | TRBJ1-6 | TRBV10-3
ASSVVPDNEQF | TRBJ2-1 | TRBV9
ASSPPGLIEWAGELF | TRBJ2-2 | TRBV18
ASSLAHSGNTIY | TRBJ1-3 | TRBV5-1
ASSLESGYEQY | TRBJ2-7 | TRBV5-5
ASSIGQGAWEQF | TRBJ2-1 | TRBV19
ASSEGQPQH | TRBJ1-5 | TRBV6-1
SVSRQGRGGDGYT | TRBJ1-2 | TRBV29-1
ASSVQGNTEAF | TRBJ1-1 | TRBV9
ASSLADWWYGYT | TRBJ1-2 | TRBV5-1
ASSIALAGLYEQY | TRBJ2-7 | TRBV19
ASSPSRTGSYSNSGANVLT | TRBJ2-6 | TRBV18
ASSDPRGSGNTIY | TRBJ1-3 | TRBV25-1
ASSIEGTDNSPLH | TRBJ1-6 | TRBV19
ASSIETGGAYEQY | TRBJ2-7 | TRBV19
ATSRDLVAGGGSGYT | TRBJ1-2 | TRBV15
ASSLGRGLDGYT | TRBJ1-2 | TRBV11-2
ASGDRGRSPLH | TRBJ1-6 | TRBV2
ASSRQGISGYT | TRBJ1-2 | TRBV19
ASSELAGGPWNEQF | TRBJ2-1 | TRBV9
ASSLIQGSNQPQH | TRBJ1-5 | TRBV6-1